This T cell receptor (beta chain) was profiled in a study of T cells in Graves' hyperthyroidism and ophthalmopathy. Drawn at first hyperthyroidism diagnosis, the blood sample preceded any ophthalmopathy symptoms. Findings of the study overall: Ophthalmopathy onset followed model prediction by a median around 6.9 months. In blood, most of the thyroid clonotypes expanded above 0.001 were also present.

The source material, RNA transcripts, was used to amplify TCR beta CDR3 regions. A first-round RT-PCR of the TCR CDR3 used the HTBI primer set. MiXCR was run by TCRdb on the multiplex PCR reads, yielding one entry per CDR3 protein. The sample yields about 580,000 distinct CDR3 sequences, around 14% seen once. About this clonotype itself: What it binds is not known.

The CDR3 extends over 17 amino acids. With 2 bases removed from V and 12 bases from J, the gap between germline ends came to 24 bases. Per germline, CDR1 SGHRS and CDR2 YFSETQ. This chain links TRBV5-1 with TRBJ1-6; possibly TRBD1 for D (5 bases). This TCR was sampled from a woman aged 25 to 39 with Graves' hyperthyroidism that later progressed to Graves' ophthalmopathy. Sample: blood. DNA for the CDR3: TGCGCCAGCAGCTTAGGGGAGACGGGAGGAGGTTTTGAACCCCTCCACTTT. Translated, it gives CASSLGETGGGFEPLHF.